A selection of T cell receptor beta chains follows, all from one sample in a study of blood T cell repertoires in COVID-19. Repertoires were generated with immunoSEQ multiplex PCR, while TCRdb's copy carries only in-frame clones and drops some. The sample gives tens of thousands of clones, about 88% of which show up once; approximately 5.5% is in the top ten. Material for sequencing was peripheral blood. Source of these receptors: a human donor in a cohort sampled during active COVID-19. CDR3s include the opening cysteine and the closing phenylalanine or tryptophan.

TRBV27	TRBJ2-3	14	CASAWGGSTDTQYF
TRBV30	TRBJ2-3	14	CAWSVGGATDTQYF
TRBV3-1/TRBV3-2	TRBJ2-1	12	CASSQRSHEQFF
TRBV6-5	TRBJ2-7	11	CASSNFGEQYF
TRBV7-6	TRBJ2-3	13	CASSSGQADTQYF
TRBV19	TRBJ2-2	17	CASSIPMGTGDTGELFF
TRBV5-1	TRBJ2-3	19	CASSPRTSGRLRGTDTQYF
TRBV28	TRBJ2-7	14	CASSPGGQGVRQYF
TRBV3-1/TRBV3-2	TRBJ2-3	14	CASSPEGEKDTQYF
TRBV29-1	TRBJ2-2	11	CSGGEAGELFF
TRBV6-1	TRBJ2-1	18	CASSGRDRGPSIYNEQFF
TRBV29-1	TRBJ2-3	14	CSVITGGGTDTQYF
TRBV4-1	TRBJ2-5	17	CASSQDPKNRYQETQYF
TRBV12-3/TRBV12-4	TRBJ2-7	13	CASTYDRSGEQYF
TRBV6-5	TRBJ2-1	11	CASSQRYEQFF
TRBV2	TRBJ2-7	19	CASSLSPTSGGRFSYEQYF
TRBV19	TRBJ2-3	17	CASNMPSGGPRTDTQYF
TRBV4-3	TRBJ1-2	17	CASSQELQGASGYGYTF
TRBV7-3	TRBJ2-5	15	CASSRTTSREETQYF
TRBV9	TRBJ2-1	16	CASSLVGASSYNEQFF
TRBV14	TRBJ1-1	13	CASSQGRGGRAFF
TRBV5-5	TRBJ2-1	13	CASSRWDTNEQFF
TRBV30	TRBJ2-7	14	CAWTRPGGAYEQYF
TRBV7-9	TRBJ2-7	14	CASSLGRAAYEQYF
TRBV27	TRBJ2-3	19	CASSPRTSGRVGSTDTQYF
TRBV5-1	TRBJ2-1	15	CASSLKGPSSNEQFF
TRBV2	TRBJ2-1	15	CASGARQGLYNEQFF
TRBV4-1	TRBJ2-1	17	CASSQGGLLAQYNEQFF
TRBV4-1	TRBJ1-1	15	CASSEQGGQNTEAFF
TRBV3-1/TRBV3-2	TRBJ2-3	16	CASSQDGPAGGDTQYF
TRBV5-4	TRBJ2-2	14	CASRTGTNTGELFF
TRBV18	TRBJ1-1	14	CASSPGGSDTEAFF
TRBV19	TRBJ1-1	13	CASSILTGPEAFF
TRBV6-5	TRBJ1-2	13	CASSYSQRYGYTF
TRBV7-2	TRBJ1-5	14	CASSTGQGREPQHF
TRBV28	TRBJ2-7	12	CASSFPPSEQYF
TRBV19	TRBJ1-1	15	CASSIAFGDSYDAFF
TRBV11-2	TRBJ2-5	14	CASSWDTRGETQYF
TRBV5-1	TRBJ2-5	14	CASSPGTSGSSQYF
TRBV27	TRBJ2-3	15	CASTKGLAGTDTQYF
TRBV4-2	TRBJ2-2	15	CASSQRGASTGELFF
TRBV6-6	TRBJ1-5	15	CASSSRGDSNQPQHF
TRBV3-1/TRBV3-2	TRBJ2-2	16	CASSPSLARNTGELFF
TRBV19	TRBJ2-1	15	CASSMGGTPFNEQFF
TRBV15	TRBJ1-4	15	CATSRGGAFNEKLFF
TRBV6-5	TRBJ1-2	15	CASTAPRDRAGGYTF
TRBV4-3	TRBJ2-7	15	CASSRWRTAGHEQYF
TRBV6-1	TRBJ2-2	15	CASSETSENTGELFF
TRBV6-5	TRBJ1-1	12	CATHRGRHEAFF
TRBV12-3/TRBV12-4	TRBJ2-7	11	CASSFGQEQYF
TRBV5-4	TRBJ1-3	14	CASSLDGSGNTIYF
TRBV28	TRBJ2-6	15	CASTETVAGANVLTF